A selection of T cell receptor beta chains follows, all from one sample in a study of blood T cell repertoires in COVID-19. Sequencing was performed with immunoSEQ multiplex PCR; in TCRdb, only in-frame clones are kept and a portion is missing. Among about 180,000 clones, approximately 90% were seen once, and the ten largest hold under 3%. Sequenced: peripheral blood. The source of these receptors is a woman aged 25 to 39 with active or convalescent COVID-19. Each CDR3 is given with its conserved first and last residue. Fields, in order: clone size, D gene, J gene, V gene, CDR3 DNA, CDR3 protein. A D gene is named only where the DNA matches it firmly. Some rows mark clone size as missing; the rest say once, few, many or name a class of expanded clone.

clone size: once; D gene: TRBD1; J gene: TRBJ1-6; V gene: TRBV27; CDR3 DNA: TGTGCCAGCAGTGGAGGGACAGGCTATAATTCACCCCTCCACTTT; CDR3 protein: CASSGGTGYNSPLHF
clone size: .; D gene: .; J gene: TRBJ1-5; V gene: TRBV28; CDR3 DNA: TGTGCCAGCAGGCTACTAACCAATGATGGCAATCAGCCCCAGCATTTT; CDR3 protein: CASRLLTNDGNQPQHF
clone size: .; D gene: TRBD1; J gene: TRBJ1-4; V gene: TRBV9; CDR3 DNA: TGTGCCAGCAGCTCAGGACAGGGGGGAGGTGAAAAACTGTTTTTT; CDR3 protein: CASSSGQGGGEKLFF
clone size: .; D gene: TRBD2; J gene: TRBJ2-1; V gene: TRBV4-1; CDR3 DNA: TGCGCCAGCAGCCAGGTTCCGGGACTAGCGCCGGTCGGTGAGCAGTTCTTC; CDR3 protein: CASSQVPGLAPVGEQFF
clone size: .; D gene: TRBD1; J gene: TRBJ2-2; V gene: TRBV6-1; CDR3 DNA: TGTGCCAGCAGTGAACACAGGGGGCGAACCGGGGAGCTGTTTTTT; CDR3 protein: CASSEHRGRTGELFF
clone size: .; D gene: TRBD1; J gene: TRBJ1-1; V gene: TRBV11-3; CDR3 DNA: TGTGCCAGTTTACTACAGGGGCTCGACACTGAAGCTTTCTTT; CDR3 protein: CASLLQGLDTEAFF
clone size: .; D gene: .; J gene: TRBJ2-3; V gene: TRBV3-1/TRBV3-2; CDR3 DNA: TGTGCCAGCAGCTCCCAGGGATCGACAGATACGCAGTATTTT; CDR3 protein: CASSSQGSTDTQYF
clone size: .; D gene: .; J gene: TRBJ2-2; V gene: TRBV4-1; CDR3 DNA: TGCGCCAGCAGCCAAGGATGGCCATGGACCGGGGAGCTGTTTTTT; CDR3 protein: CASSQGWPWTGELFF
clone size: .; D gene: TRBD1; J gene: TRBJ1-2; V gene: TRBV6-1; CDR3 DNA: TGTGCCAGCAGTGAAATAGGATACCGGACAGGGGCCTATGGCTACACCTTC; CDR3 protein: CASSEIGYRTGAYGYTF
clone size: .; D gene: .; J gene: TRBJ1-3; V gene: TRBV14; CDR3 DNA: TGTGCCAGCAGCCTCCGGATGACAGGACCTGGAAACACCATATATTTT; CDR3 protein: CASSLRMTGPGNTIYF
clone size: few; D gene: TRBD1; J gene: TRBJ2-2; V gene: TRBV29-1; CDR3 DNA: TGCAGCGTTGAAGCTCGGACAGGGGGGGCCGGGGAGCTGTTTTTT; CDR3 protein: CSVEARTGGAGELFF
clone size: once; D gene: .; J gene: TRBJ2-1; V gene: TRBV9; CDR3 DNA: TGTGCCAGCAGAAACGGCCGGAAAGGGGACAATGAGCAGTTCTTC; CDR3 protein: CASRNGRKGDNEQFF
clone size: few; D gene: TRBD1; J gene: TRBJ2-7; V gene: TRBV25-1; CDR3 DNA: TGTGCCAGCAGTAAGGGACAGGGTCCCTACGAGCAGTACTTC; CDR3 protein: CASSKGQGPYEQYF
clone size: .; D gene: .; J gene: TRBJ1-1; V gene: TRBV5-1; CDR3 DNA: TGCGCCCTACTTAGAGGTCGCACTGAAGCTTTCTTT; CDR3 protein: CALLRGRTEAFF
clone size: once; D gene: TRBD2; J gene: TRBJ2-1; V gene: TRBV2; CDR3 DNA: TGTGCCAGCGGAGTAGCGGGAACCTACAATGAGCAGTTCTTC; CDR3 protein: CASGVAGTYNEQFF
clone size: .; D gene: .; J gene: TRBJ1-1; V gene: TRBV9; CDR3 DNA: TGTGCCAGCAGCGTAAGAGGGGGGAACACTGAAGCTTTCTTT; CDR3 protein: CASSVRGGNTEAFF
clone size: .; D gene: .; J gene: TRBJ2-7; V gene: TRBV3-1/TRBV3-2; CDR3 DNA: TGTGCCAGCAGCTCCGAGAGGTACGAGCAGTACTTC; CDR3 protein: CASSSERYEQYF
clone size: .; D gene: .; J gene: TRBJ1-1; V gene: TRBV28; CDR3 DNA: TGTGCCAGCAGTTTATTATCAGGATTGGCTTTCTTT; CDR3 protein: CASSLLSGLAFF
clone size: .; D gene: TRBD1; J gene: TRBJ1-1; V gene: TRBV19; CDR3 DNA: TGTGCCAGTTTACAGGGGTTGAACACTGAAGCTTTCTTT; CDR3 protein: CASLQGLNTEAFF
clone size: .; D gene: .; J gene: TRBJ1-5; V gene: TRBV28; CDR3 DNA: TGTGCCAGCAGGCAGGATCATCATCAGCCCCAGCATTTT; CDR3 protein: CASRQDHHQPQHF
clone size: .; D gene: TRBD1; J gene: TRBJ2-2; V gene: TRBV5-8; CDR3 DNA: TGTGCCAGCAGCTTCCCGGGACAGGGGTTCGGGGAGCTGTTTTTT; CDR3 protein: CASSFPGQGFGELFF
clone size: once; D gene: TRBD1; J gene: TRBJ1-1; V gene: TRBV18; CDR3 DNA: TGTGCCAGCTCTCACGCGGGGACAGCTACTGAAGCTTTCTTT; CDR3 protein: CASSHAGTATEAFF
clone size: .; D gene: TRBD1; J gene: TRBJ1-2; V gene: TRBV10-2; CDR3 DNA: TGCGCCAGCAGTGATTTAATGGGACAGGGACCCTATGGCTACACCTTC; CDR3 protein: CASSDLMGQGPYGYTF
clone size: once; D gene: .; J gene: TRBJ2-7; V gene: TRBV6-1; CDR3 DNA: TGTGCCAGCAGTGAAGAGACAGGAGGATCCTACGAGCAGTACTTC; CDR3 protein: CASSEETGGSYEQYF
clone size: .; D gene: TRBD2; J gene: TRBJ2-7; V gene: TRBV5-5; CDR3 DNA: TGTGCCAGCAGCTTAACTAGCGGGGACTACGAGCAGTACTTC; CDR3 protein: CASSLTSGDYEQYF
clone size: .; D gene: TRBD1; J gene: TRBJ2-5; V gene: TRBV15; CDR3 DNA: TGTGCCACCAGTCGACAGGGAAAAGAGACCCAGTACTTC; CDR3 protein: CATSRQGKETQYF
clone size: .; D gene: TRBD1; J gene: TRBJ1-4; V gene: TRBV2; CDR3 DNA: TGTGCCAGCAGTCCGGACAGGGGTAATGAAAAACTGTTTTTT; CDR3 protein: CASSPDRGNEKLFF
clone size: .; D gene: .; J gene: TRBJ1-6; V gene: TRBV5-1; CDR3 DNA: TGCGCCAGCGGTGTGGAGTCCAATTCACCCCTCCACTTT; CDR3 protein: CASGVESNSPLHF
clone size: .; D gene: TRBD1; J gene: TRBJ2-7; V gene: TRBV2; CDR3 DNA: TGTGCCAGCCTCGAACCGGGACAGAACTACGAGCAGTACTTC; CDR3 protein: CASLEPGQNYEQYF
clone size: .; D gene: .; J gene: TRBJ2-7; V gene: TRBV4-2; CDR3 DNA: TGTGCCAGCAGCCAAGATTTAGAGGGAGAGTACTACGAGCAGTACTTC; CDR3 protein: CASSQDLEGEYYEQYF
clone size: .; D gene: TRBD1; J gene: TRBJ1-2; V gene: TRBV7-2; CDR3 DNA: TGTGCCAGCAGCTTAGCGGGACAGTATGGCTACACCTTC; CDR3 protein: CASSLAGQYGYTF
clone size: .; D gene: .; J gene: TRBJ2-1; V gene: TRBV14; CDR3 DNA: TGTGCCAGCAGCCAAGGGCAGTTTGGGTTCTTC; CDR3 protein: CASSQGQFGFF
clone size: .; D gene: TRBD1; J gene: TRBJ2-7; V gene: TRBV6-5; CDR3 DNA: TGTGCCAGCAGTCCCGGGACAGAGTACGAGCAGTACTTC; CDR3 protein: CASSPGTEYEQYF
clone size: .; D gene: .; J gene: TRBJ1-1; V gene: TRBV19; CDR3 DNA: TGTGCCACCCAGGACAGCTTGCCGATGAACACTGAAGCTTTCTTT; CDR3 protein: CATQDSLPMNTEAFF
clone size: .; D gene: .; J gene: TRBJ2-1; V gene: TRBV7-2; CDR3 DNA: TGTGCCAGCAGCTCTAGTTGGGACAATGAGCAGTTCTTC; CDR3 protein: CASSSSWDNEQFF
clone size: .; D gene: TRBD2; J gene: TRBJ2-7; V gene: TRBV18; CDR3 DNA: TGTGCCAGCTCAGCCGCCGGGACTAGTTCCTACGAGCAGTACTTC; CDR3 protein: CASSAAGTSSYEQYF
clone size: .; D gene: TRBD1; J gene: TRBJ1-2; V gene: TRBV5-6; CDR3 DNA: TGTGCCAGCAGCTTGTTACAGGGGGCGCGTGGCTACACCTTC; CDR3 protein: CASSLLQGARGYTF
clone size: .; D gene: TRBD1; J gene: TRBJ1-2; V gene: TRBV18; CDR3 DNA: TGTGCCAGCTCACCGGGGACAGGCCCTAACTATGGCTACACCTTC; CDR3 protein: CASSPGTGPNYGYTF
clone size: .; D gene: .; J gene: TRBJ2-7; V gene: TRBV4-2; CDR3 DNA: TGTGCCAGCAGCCAAGGGTTAGGGGGAGACTCCTACGAGCAGTACTTC; CDR3 protein: CASSQGLGGDSYEQYF
clone size: .; D gene: .; J gene: TRBJ2-3; V gene: TRBV28; CDR3 DNA: TGTGCCAGCTGCCACAGGGATTCAGATACGCAGTATTTT; CDR3 protein: CASCHRDSDTQYF
clone size: .; D gene: TRBD1; J gene: TRBJ1-1; V gene: TRBV9; CDR3 DNA: TGTGCCAGCACCCTGGGACAGGCCATGAACACTGAAGCTTTCTTT; CDR3 protein: CASTLGQAMNTEAFF
clone size: .; D gene: .; J gene: TRBJ1-3; V gene: TRBV4-1; CDR3 DNA: TGCGCCAGCAGCCAACCCGGACAGAGCTCTGGAAACACCATATATTTT; CDR3 protein: CASSQPGQSSGNTIYF
clone size: once; D gene: .; J gene: TRBJ2-4; V gene: TRBV28; CDR3 DNA: TGTGCCAGCAGTTTCCCCCGGGATAAAAACATTCAGTACTTC; CDR3 protein: CASSFPRDKNIQYF
clone size: .; D gene: TRBD1; J gene: TRBJ1-5; V gene: TRBV6-5; CDR3 DNA: TGTGCCAGCAGGGACCGACAGGGCCTGAATCAGCCCCAGCATTTT; CDR3 protein: CASRDRQGLNQPQHF
clone size: once; D gene: .; J gene: TRBJ2-2; V gene: TRBV5-4; CDR3 DNA: TGTGCCAGCAGCTCCTTGGTGGGGGCCGCGAACACCGGGGAGCTGTTTTTT; CDR3 protein: CASSSLVGAANTGELFF
clone size: few; D gene: .; J gene: TRBJ2-4; V gene: TRBV7-9; CDR3 DNA: TGTGCCAGCAGCAGCGGGAACATTCAGTACTTC; CDR3 protein: CASSSGNIQYF
clone size: .; D gene: .; J gene: TRBJ1-1; V gene: TRBV13; CDR3 DNA: TGTGCCAGCAGCTCAAACACTGAAGCTTTCTTT; CDR3 protein: CASSSNTEAFF
clone size: once; D gene: .; J gene: TRBJ1-1; V gene: TRBV6-5; CDR3 DNA: TGTGCCAGCAATCTAAGAACTGAAGCTTTCTTT; CDR3 protein: CASNLRTEAFF
clone size: .; D gene: .; J gene: TRBJ2-3; V gene: TRBV19; CDR3 DNA: TGTGCCAGTAGTATATCTTCCGGGGCAGATACGCAGTATTTT; CDR3 protein: CASSISSGADTQYF
clone size: few; D gene: TRBD1; J gene: TRBJ1-4; V gene: TRBV4-2; CDR3 DNA: TGTGCCAGCTGCGGAGGGACAGGGCCTGAAAAACTGTTTTTT; CDR3 protein: CASCGGTGPEKLFF
clone size: .; D gene: TRBD1; J gene: TRBJ2-2; V gene: TRBV24-1; CDR3 DNA: TGTGCCACCAGTGCCGGCGGACAGGGGGCGCGGGGAACCGGGGAGCTGTTTTTT; CDR3 protein: CATSAGGQGARGTGELFF
clone size: few; D gene: .; J gene: TRBJ1-6; V gene: TRBV27; CDR3 DNA: TGTGCCAGCAGTTTAATGGGACAAACCTCCTATAATTCACCCCTCCACTTT; CDR3 protein: CASSLMGQTSYNSPLHF
clone size: .; D gene: TRBD1; J gene: TRBJ1-2; V gene: TRBV5-1; CDR3 DNA: TGCGCCAGCAGCTTCGACAGGGGGTATGGCTACACCTTC; CDR3 protein: CASSFDRGYGYTF
clone size: .; D gene: TRBD1; J gene: TRBJ2-7; V gene: TRBV3-1/TRBV3-2; CDR3 DNA: TGTGCCAGCAGGCAATATGGACAGGGGGCAGGCGAGCAGTACTTC; CDR3 protein: CASRQYGQGAGEQYF
clone size: .; D gene: .; J gene: TRBJ2-7; V gene: TRBV30; CDR3 DNA: TGTGCCTGGAGTGTCGCAGGGGCTGGGGTCTACGAGCAGTACTTC; CDR3 protein: CAWSVAGAGVYEQYF
clone size: .; D gene: .; J gene: TRBJ2-7; V gene: TRBV3-1/TRBV3-2; CDR3 DNA: TGTGCCAGCAGAGGAGCGTTCGAGCAGTACTTC; CDR3 protein: CASRGAFEQYF
clone size: .; D gene: .; J gene: TRBJ2-1; V gene: TRBV6-5; CDR3 DNA: TGTGCCAGCAGTCGGGGCTACAATGAGCAGTTCTTC; CDR3 protein: CASSRGYNEQFF
clone size: few; D gene: .; J gene: TRBJ1-1; V gene: TRBV28; CDR3 DNA: TGTGCCAGCAGTGCACAGGTTCTTGAAGCTTTCTTT; CDR3 protein: CASSAQVLEAFF
clone size: .; D gene: TRBD1; J gene: TRBJ2-1; V gene: TRBV5-4; CDR3 DNA: TGTGCCAGCGGAAAACAGGGGGCTTCCTACAATGAGCAGTTCTTC; CDR3 protein: CASGKQGASYNEQFF
clone size: .; D gene: .; J gene: TRBJ1-1; V gene: TRBV19; CDR3 DNA: TGTGCCAGTAGGAAAGAGAGCACTGAAGCTTTCTTT; CDR3 protein: CASRKESTEAFF